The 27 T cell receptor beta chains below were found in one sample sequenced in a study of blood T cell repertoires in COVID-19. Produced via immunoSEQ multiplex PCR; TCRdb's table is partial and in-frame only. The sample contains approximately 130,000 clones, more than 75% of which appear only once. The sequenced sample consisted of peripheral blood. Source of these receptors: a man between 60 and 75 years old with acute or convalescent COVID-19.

In DNA form, the CDR3 reads TGTGCCTGGAGTCACAGCGGGACAGATACGCAGTATTTT. Its protein product is CAWSHSGTDTQYF. The chain recombines TRBV30 with TRBJ2-3; a possible D gene is TRBD2 (6 bases). The CDR3 has 13 amino acids. Trimming cost V 2 bases and J 3 bases, with 9 bases left between them. Germline loops: CDR1 GTSNPN, CDR2 SVGIG (reference sequence).

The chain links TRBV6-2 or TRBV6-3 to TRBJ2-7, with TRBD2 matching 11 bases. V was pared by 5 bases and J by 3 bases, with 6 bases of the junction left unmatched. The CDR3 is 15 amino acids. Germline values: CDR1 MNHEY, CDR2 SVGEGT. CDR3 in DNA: TGTGCCAGCAGTGAGACTAGCGGGACTATCTACGAGCAGTACTTC. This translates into CASSETSGTIYEQYF.

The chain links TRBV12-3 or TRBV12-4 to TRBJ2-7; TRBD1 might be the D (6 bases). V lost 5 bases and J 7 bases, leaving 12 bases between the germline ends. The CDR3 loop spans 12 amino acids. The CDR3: CASSPGVLEQYF. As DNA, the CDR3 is TGTGCCAGCAGTCCAGGGGTCTTGGAGCAGTACTTC.

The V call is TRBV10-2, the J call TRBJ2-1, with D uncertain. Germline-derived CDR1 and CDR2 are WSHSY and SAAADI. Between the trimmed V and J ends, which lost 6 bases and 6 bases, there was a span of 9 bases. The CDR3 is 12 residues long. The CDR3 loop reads CASSVLSNEQFF. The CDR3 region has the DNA TGCGCCAGCAGCGTACTTTCCAATGAGCAGTTCTTC.

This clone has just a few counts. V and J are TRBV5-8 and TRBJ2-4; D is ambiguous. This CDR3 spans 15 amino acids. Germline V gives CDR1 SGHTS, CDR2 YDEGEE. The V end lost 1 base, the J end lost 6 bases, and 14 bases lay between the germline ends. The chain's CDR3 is CASSLYGRPGNIQYF. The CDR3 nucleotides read TGTGCCAGCAGCTTGTATGGGCGACCCGGAAACATTCAGTACTTC.

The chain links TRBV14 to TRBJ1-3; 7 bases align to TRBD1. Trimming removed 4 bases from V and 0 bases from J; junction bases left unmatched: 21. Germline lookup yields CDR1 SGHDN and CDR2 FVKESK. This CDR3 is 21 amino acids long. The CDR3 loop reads CASSPEPDLYRGPSSGNTIYF. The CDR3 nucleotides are TGTGCCAGCAGCCCCGAGCCCGATCTTTACAGGGGCCCGAGCTCTGGAAACACCATATATTTT.

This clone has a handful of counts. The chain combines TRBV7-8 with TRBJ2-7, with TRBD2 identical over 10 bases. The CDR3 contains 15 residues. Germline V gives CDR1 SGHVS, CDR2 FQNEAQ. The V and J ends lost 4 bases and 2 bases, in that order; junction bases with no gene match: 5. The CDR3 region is CASSSPSGRAYEQYF. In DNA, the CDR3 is TGTGCCAGCAGCTCCCCCAGCGGGAGGGCCTACGAGCAGTACTTC.

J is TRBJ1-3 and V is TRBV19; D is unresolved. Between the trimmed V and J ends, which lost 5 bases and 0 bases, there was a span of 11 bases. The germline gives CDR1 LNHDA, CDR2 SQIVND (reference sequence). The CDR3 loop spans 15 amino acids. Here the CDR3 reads CASSSPGFSGNTIYF. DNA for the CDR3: TGTGCCAGTAGTTCTCCGGGTTTCTCTGGAAACACCATATATTTT.

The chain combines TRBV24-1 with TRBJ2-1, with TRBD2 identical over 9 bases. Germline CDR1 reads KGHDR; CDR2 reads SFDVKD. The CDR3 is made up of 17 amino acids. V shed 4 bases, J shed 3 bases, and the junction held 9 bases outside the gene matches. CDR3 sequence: CATSDPGGGGLYNEQFF. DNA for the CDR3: TGTGCCACCAGTGACCCCGGCGGGGGGGGGCTCTACAATGAGCAGTTCTTC.

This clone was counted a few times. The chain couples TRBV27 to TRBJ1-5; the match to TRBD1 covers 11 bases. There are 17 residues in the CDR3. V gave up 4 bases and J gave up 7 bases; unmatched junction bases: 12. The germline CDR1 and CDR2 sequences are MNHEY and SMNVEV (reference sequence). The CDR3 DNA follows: TGTGCCAGCAGTTCCCCCCAGGGACAGGGGGTCTGGCAGCCCCAGCATTTT. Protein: CASSSPQGQGVWQPQHF.

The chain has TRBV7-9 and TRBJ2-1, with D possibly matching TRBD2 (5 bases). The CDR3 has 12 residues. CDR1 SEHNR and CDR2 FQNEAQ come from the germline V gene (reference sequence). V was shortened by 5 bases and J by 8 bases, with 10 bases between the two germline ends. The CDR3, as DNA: TGTGCCAGCAGCCTGACTATCGATGAGCAGTTCTTC. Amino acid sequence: CASSLTIDEQFF.

The CDR3 DNA follows: TGTGCCAGCAGCTTTGGACAGCGGGAGACCCAGTACTTC. Protein: CASSFGQRETQYF. The rearrangement uses TRBV7-2 and TRBJ2-5, with a weak D call TRBD1 (6 bases). From germline, CDR1 is SGHTA and CDR2 FQGNSA. The V and J ends lost 3 bases and 5 bases respectively, with 10 bases between them. The CDR3 has 13 amino acids.

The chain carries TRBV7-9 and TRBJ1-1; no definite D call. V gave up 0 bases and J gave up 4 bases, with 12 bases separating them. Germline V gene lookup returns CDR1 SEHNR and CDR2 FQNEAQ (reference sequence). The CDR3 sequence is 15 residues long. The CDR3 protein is CASSLAFRSGTEAFF. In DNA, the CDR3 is TGTGCCAGCAGCTTAGCGTTTAGGTCGGGCACTGAAGCTTTCTTT.

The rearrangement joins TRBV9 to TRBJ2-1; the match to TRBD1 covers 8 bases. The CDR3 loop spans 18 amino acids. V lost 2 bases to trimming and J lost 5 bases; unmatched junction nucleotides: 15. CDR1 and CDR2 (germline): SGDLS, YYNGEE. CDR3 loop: CASSVGWTGQIIHNEQFF. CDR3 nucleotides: TGTGCCAGCAGCGTCGGATGGACAGGGCAAATTATCCACAATGAGCAGTTCTTC.

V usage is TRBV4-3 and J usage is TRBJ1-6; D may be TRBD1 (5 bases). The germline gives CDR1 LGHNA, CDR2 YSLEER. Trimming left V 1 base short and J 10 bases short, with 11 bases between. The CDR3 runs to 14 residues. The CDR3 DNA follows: TGCGCCAGCAGCCAAGGAGACAGTCTCTCACCCCTCCACTTT. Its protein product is CASSQGDSLSPLHF.

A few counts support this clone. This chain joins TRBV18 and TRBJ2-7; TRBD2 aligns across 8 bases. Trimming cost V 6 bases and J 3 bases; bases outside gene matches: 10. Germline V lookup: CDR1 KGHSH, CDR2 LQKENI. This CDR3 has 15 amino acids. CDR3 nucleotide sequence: TGTGCCAGCTCCAGGACTAGCCCAAAGGACTACGAGCAGTACTTC. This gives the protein CASSRTSPKDYEQYF.

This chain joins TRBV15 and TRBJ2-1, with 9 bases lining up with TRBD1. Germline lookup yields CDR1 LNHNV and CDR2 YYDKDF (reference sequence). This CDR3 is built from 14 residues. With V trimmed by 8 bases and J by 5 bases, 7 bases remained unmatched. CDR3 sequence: CATQRGQGHNEQFF. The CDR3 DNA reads TGTGCCACCCAGAGAGGACAGGGGCACAATGAGCAGTTCTTC.

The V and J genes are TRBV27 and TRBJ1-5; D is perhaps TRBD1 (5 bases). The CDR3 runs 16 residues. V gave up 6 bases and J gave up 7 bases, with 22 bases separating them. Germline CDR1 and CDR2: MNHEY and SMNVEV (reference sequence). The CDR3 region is CASSRYGGNNVQPQHF. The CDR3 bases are TGTGCCAGCAGCCGGTACGGGGGTAACAACGTCCAGCCCCAGCATTTT.

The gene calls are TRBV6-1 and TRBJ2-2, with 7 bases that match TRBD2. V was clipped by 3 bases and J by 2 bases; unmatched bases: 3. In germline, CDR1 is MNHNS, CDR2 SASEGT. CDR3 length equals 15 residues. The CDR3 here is CASSEGGSNTGELFF. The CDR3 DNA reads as TGTGCCAGCAGTGAGGGGGGGAGTAACACCGGGGAGCTGTTTTTT.

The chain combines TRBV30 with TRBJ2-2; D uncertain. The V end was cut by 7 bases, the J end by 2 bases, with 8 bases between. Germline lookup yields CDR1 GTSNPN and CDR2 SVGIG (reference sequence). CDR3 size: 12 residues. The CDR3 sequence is CASLSNTGELFF. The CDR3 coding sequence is TGTGCCTCCCTTAGTAACACCGGGGAGCTGTTTTTT.

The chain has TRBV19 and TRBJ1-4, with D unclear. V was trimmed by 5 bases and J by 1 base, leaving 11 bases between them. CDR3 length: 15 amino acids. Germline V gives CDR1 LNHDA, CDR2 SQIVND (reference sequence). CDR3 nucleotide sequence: TGTGCCAGTAGTGCATCCGGGAGAACTAATGAAAAACTGTTTTTT. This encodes CASSASGRTNEKLFF.

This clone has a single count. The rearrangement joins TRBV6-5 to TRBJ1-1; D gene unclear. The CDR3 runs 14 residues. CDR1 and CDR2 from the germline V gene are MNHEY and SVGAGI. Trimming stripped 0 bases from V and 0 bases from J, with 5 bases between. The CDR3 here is CASSYSRVNTEAFF. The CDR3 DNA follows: TGTGCCAGCAGTTACTCGAGGGTGAACACTGAAGCTTTCTTT.

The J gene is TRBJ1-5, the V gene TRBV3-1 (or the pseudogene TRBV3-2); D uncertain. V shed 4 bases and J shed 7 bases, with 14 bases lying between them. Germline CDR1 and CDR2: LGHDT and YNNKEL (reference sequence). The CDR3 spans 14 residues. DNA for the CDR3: TGTGCCAGCAGCCGGGTTCAAGACTCGCAGCCCCAGCATTTT. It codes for CASSRVQDSQPQHF.

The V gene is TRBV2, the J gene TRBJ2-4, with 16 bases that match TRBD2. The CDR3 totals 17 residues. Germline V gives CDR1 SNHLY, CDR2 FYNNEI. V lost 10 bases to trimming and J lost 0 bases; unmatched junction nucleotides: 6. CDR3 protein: CATGTSGRAEAKNIQYF. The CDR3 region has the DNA TGTGCCACAGGGACTAGCGGGAGGGCAGAAGCCAAAAACATTCAGTACTTC. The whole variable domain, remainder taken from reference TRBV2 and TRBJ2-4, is EPEVTQTPSHQVTQMGQEVILRCVPISNHLYFYWYRQILGQKVEFLVSFYNNEISEKSEIFDDQFSVERPDGSNFTLKIRSTKLEDSAMYFCATGTSGRAEAKNIQYFGAGTRLSVL.

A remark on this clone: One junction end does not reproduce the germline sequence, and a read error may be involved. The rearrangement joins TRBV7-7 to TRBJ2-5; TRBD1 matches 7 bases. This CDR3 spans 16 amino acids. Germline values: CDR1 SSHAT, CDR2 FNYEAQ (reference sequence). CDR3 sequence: CASSSRGGRGQETQYF. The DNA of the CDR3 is TGTGCTAGCAGCTCAAGGGGTGGCAGGGGGCAAGAGACCCAGTACTTC.

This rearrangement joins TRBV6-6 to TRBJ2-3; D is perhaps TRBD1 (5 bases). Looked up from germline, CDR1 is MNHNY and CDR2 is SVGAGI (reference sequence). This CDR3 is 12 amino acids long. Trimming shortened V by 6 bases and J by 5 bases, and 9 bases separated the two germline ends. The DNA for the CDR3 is TGTGCCAGCAGCCCCAGGGTAGATACGCAGTATTTT. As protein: CASSPRVDTQYF.

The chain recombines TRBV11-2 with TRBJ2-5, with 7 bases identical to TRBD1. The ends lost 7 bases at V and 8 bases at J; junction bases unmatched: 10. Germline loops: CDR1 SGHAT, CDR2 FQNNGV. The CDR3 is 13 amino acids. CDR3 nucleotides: TGTGCCAGCACCCTGGACAGGTCCGGAACCCAGTACTTC. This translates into CASTLDRSGTQYF. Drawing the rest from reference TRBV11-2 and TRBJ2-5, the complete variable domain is EAGVAQSPRYKIIEKRQSVAFWCNPISGHATLYWYQQILGQGPKLLIQFQNNGVVDDSQLPKDRFSAERLKGVDSTLKIQPAKLEDSAVYLCASTLDRSGTQYFGPGTRLLVL.